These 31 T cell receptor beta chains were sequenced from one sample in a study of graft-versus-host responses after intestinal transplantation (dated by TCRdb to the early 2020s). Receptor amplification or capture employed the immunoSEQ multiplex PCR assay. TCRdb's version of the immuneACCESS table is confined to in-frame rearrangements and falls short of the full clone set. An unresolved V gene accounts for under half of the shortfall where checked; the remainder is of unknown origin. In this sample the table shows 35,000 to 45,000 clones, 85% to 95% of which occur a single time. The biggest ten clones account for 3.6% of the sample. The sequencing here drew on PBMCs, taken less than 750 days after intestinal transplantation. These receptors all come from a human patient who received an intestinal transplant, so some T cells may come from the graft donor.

CDR3 DNA: TGCGCCAGCAGCCAAGATGTCCCCGGGACAGGGGCCAACGTCCTGACTTTC. Amino acid sequence: CASSQDVPGTGANVLTF. V gene TRBV4-1 combines with J gene TRBJ2-6, with a weak D call TRBD1 (6 bases). The CDR3 runs 17 residues. Germline V gene sequence: CDR1 MGHRA, CDR2 YSYEKL. The ends were cut back, 0 bases at V and 4 bases at J, with 13 bases in the middle.

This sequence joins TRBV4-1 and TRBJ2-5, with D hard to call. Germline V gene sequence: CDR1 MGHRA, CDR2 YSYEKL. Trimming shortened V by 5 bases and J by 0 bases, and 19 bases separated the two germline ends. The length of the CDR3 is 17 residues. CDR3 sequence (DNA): TGCGCCAGCAGCTCCGACCCGGAATTTAAGTACCAAGAGACCCAGTACTTC. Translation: CASSSDPEFKYQETQYF.

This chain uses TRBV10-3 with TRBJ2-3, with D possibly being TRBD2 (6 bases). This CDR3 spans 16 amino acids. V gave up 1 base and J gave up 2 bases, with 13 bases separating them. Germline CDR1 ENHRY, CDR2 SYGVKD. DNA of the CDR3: TGTGCCATCAGTGAGTACGGATTAGCGGCCACAGATACGCAGTATTTT. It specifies CAISEYGLAATDTQYF.

CDR3 loop: CASSSREDSTDTQYF. CDR3 sequence (DNA): TGTGCCAGCAGCTCCCGAGAAGACAGCACAGATACGCAGTATTTT. V gene TRBV7-3 combines with J gene TRBJ2-3; D gene ambiguous. The CDR3 spans 15 residues. The V end was cut by 4 bases, the J end by 0 bases, with 11 bases between. Germline CDR1 and CDR2: SGHTA and FQGTGA. The complete variable domain, with remaining parts taken from reference TRBV7-3 and TRBJ2-3, reads GAGVSQTPSNKVTEKGKYVELRCDPISGHTALYWYRQSLGQGPEFLIYFQGTGAADDSGLPNDRFFAVRPEGSVSTLKIQRTERGDSAVYLCASSSREDSTDTQYFGPGTRLTVL.

The CDR3 sequence: CATRMSYPYEQYF. CDR3 in DNA: TGTGCCACCCGAATGAGCTACCCCTACGAGCAGTACTTC. The chain uses TRBV6-6 and TRBJ2-7; D gene unclear. CDR1 and CDR2 from the germline V gene are MNHNY and SVGAGI (reference sequence). Trimming took off 10 bases at V and 2 bases at J, with 15 bases between the two ends. The CDR3 has 13 amino acids.

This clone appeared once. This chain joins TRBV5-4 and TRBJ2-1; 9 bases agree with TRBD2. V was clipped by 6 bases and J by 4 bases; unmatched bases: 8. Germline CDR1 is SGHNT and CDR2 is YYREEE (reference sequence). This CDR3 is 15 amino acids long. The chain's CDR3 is CASTSGAGGYNEQFF. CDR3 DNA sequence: TGTGCCAGCACCTCCGGAGCGGGAGGATACAATGAGCAGTTCTTC.

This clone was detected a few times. The DNA for the CDR3 is TGCAGCGTTGGGACGGATGCGGATTCACCCCTCCACTTT. Amino acids: CSVGTDADSPLHF. The chain carries TRBV29-1 and TRBJ1-6; D is unclear. V gave up 4 bases and J gave up 8 bases, with 12 bases separating them. The CDR3 is 13 residues long. The germline V gene encodes CDR1 SQVTM and CDR2 ANQGSEA.

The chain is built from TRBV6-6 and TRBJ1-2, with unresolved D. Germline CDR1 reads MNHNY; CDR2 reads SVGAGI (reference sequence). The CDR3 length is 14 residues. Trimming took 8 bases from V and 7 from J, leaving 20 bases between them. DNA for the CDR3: TGTGCCAGCCGTTGGTCTTCTCTCGCCGGTGGCTACACCTTC. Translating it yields CASRWSSLAGGYTF.

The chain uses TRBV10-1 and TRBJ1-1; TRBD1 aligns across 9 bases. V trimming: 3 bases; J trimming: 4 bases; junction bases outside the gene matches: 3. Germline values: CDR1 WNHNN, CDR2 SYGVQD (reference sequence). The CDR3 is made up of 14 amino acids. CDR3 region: CASSDPGQGTEAFF. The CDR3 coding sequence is TGCGCCAGCAGTGACCCGGGACAGGGCACTGAAGCTTTCTTT.

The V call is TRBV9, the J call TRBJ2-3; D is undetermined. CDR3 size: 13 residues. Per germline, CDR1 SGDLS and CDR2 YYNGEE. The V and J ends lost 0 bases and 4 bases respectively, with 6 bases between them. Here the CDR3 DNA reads TGTGCCAGCAGCGTAGGAAGGGCAGATACGCAGTATTTT. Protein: CASSVGRADTQYF. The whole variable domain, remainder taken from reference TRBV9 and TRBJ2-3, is DSGVTQTPKHLITATGQRVTLRCSPRSGDLSVYWYQQSLDQGLQFLIQYYNGEERAKGNILERFSAQQFPDLHSELNLSSLELGDSALYFCASSVGRADTQYFGPGTRLTVL.

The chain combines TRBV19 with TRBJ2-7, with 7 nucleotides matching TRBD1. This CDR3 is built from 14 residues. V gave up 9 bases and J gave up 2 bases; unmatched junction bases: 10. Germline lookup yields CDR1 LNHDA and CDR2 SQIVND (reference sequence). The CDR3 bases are TGTGCCAGCGCCCCCCGGGACAGAACCTACGAGCAGTACTTC. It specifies CASAPRDRTYEQYF.

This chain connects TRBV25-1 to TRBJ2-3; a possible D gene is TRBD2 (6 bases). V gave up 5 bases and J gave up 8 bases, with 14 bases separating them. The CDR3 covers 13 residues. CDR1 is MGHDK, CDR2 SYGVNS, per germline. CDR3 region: CASSRAGRGTQYF. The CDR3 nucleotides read TGTGCCAGCAGTCGGGCAGGGCGGGGTACGCAGTATTTT.

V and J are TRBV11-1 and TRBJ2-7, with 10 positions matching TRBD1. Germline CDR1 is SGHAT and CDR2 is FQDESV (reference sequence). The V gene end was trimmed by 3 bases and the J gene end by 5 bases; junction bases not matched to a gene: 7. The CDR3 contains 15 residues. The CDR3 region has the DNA TGTGCCAGCAGCTTTGACAGGGGGCAAAAGGACGAGCAGTACTTC. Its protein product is CASSFDRGQKDEQYF.

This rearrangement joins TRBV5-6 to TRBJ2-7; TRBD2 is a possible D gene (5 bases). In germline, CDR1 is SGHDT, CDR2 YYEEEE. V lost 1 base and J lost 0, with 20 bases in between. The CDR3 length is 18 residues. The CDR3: CASSLFFGILLSSYEQYF. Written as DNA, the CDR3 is TGTGCCAGCAGCTTGTTTTTCGGGATCCTCCTAAGCTCCTACGAGCAGTACTTC.

Here the CDR3 reads CAWSVHGGYTF. CDR3 in DNA: TGTGCCTGGAGTGTACATGGTGGCTACACCTTC. The chain is built from TRBV30 and TRBJ1-2, with D hard to call. Trimming took 0 bases from V and 7 from J, leaving 6 bases between them. CDR3 length: 11 amino acids. The germline V gene encodes CDR1 GTSNPN and CDR2 SVGIG (reference sequence).

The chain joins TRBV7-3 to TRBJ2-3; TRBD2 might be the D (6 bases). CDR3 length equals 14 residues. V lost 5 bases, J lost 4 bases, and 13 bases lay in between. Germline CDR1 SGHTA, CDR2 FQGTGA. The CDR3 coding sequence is TGTGCCAGCAGCCTACTTAGGGAGGCAGATACGCAGTATTTT. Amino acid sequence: CASSLLREADTQYF.

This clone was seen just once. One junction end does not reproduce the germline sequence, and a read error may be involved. CDR3 loop: CSARDFMGYAF. CDR3 DNA: TGCAGTGCTAGAGATTTCATGGGGTACGCCTTC. The rearrangement links TRBV20-1 to TRBJ1-2, with no clear D. Per germline, CDR1 DFQATT and CDR2 SNEGSKA (reference sequence). This CDR3 is built from 11 residues.

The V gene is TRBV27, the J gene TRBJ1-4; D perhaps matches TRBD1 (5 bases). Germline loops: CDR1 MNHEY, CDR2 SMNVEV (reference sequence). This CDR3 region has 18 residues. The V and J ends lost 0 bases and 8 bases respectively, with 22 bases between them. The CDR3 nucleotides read TGTGCCAGCAGTTTATCGTTATCAGGGAGGGGTGCTAGGGAAAAACTGTTTTTT. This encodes CASSLSLSGRGAREKLFF.

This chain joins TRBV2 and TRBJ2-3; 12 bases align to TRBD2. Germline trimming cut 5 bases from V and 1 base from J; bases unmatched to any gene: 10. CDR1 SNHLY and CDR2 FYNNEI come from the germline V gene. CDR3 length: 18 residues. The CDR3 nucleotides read TGTGCCAGCAGTCTAGCGGGGGGGGTCGGGTCAGGCACAGATACGCAGTATTTT. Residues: CASSLAGGVGSGTDTQYF.

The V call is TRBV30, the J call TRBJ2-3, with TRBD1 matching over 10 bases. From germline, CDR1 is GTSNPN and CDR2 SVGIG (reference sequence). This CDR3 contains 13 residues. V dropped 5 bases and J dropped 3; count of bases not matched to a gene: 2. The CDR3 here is CAWDRGRTDTQYF. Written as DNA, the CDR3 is TGTGCCTGGGACAGGGGGCGAACAGATACGCAGTATTTT.

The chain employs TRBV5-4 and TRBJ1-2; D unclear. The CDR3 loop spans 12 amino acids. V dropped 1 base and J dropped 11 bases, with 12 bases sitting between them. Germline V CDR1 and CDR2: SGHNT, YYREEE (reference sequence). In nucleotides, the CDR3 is TGTGCCAGCAGCTTGCAACTTTCGGAGTACACCTTC. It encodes CASSLQLSEYTF.

CDR3: CASSVDGGARYQETQYF. DNA of the CDR3: TGTGCCAGCAGCGTAGACGGGGGGGCCCGGTACCAAGAGACCCAGTACTTC. The V and J genes are TRBV9 and TRBJ2-5; TRBD2 matches at 8 bases. The V gene end was trimmed by 0 bases and the J gene end by 0 bases; junction bases not matched to a gene: 7. Germline lookup yields CDR1 SGDLS and CDR2 YYNGEE. The length of the CDR3 is 17 residues.

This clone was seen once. CDR3 protein: CASSLDGQGGYTF. DNA for the CDR3: TGCGCCAGCAGCTTGGATGGACAGGGTGGCTACACCTTC. The J gene is TRBJ1-2, the V gene TRBV5-1, with 8 bases that match TRBD1. This CDR3 spans 13 amino acids. Trimming at V came to 0 bases and at J to 7 bases, leaving 2 bases not matched to a gene. Germline V CDR1 and CDR2: SGHRS, YFSETQ.

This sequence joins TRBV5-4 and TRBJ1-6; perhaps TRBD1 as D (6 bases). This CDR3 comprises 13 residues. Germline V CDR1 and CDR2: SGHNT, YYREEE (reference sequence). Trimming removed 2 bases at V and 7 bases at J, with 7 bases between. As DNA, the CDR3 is TGTGCCAGCAGCTTAGGGACAAATTCACCCCTCCACTTT. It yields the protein CASSLGTNSPLHF.

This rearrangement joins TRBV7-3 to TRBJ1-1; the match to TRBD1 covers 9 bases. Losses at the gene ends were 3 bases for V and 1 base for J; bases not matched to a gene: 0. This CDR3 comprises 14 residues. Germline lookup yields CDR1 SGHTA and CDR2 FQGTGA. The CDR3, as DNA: TGTGCCAGCAGCTTGGACAGGGGGAACACTGAAGCTTTCTTT. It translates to CASSLDRGNTEAFF.

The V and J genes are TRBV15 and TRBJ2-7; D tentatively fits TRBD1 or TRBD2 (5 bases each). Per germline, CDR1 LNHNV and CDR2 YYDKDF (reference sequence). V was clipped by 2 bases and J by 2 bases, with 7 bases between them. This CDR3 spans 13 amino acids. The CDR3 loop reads CATSRPGPYEQYF. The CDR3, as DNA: TGTGCCACCAGCAGACCGGGACCCTACGAGCAGTACTTC. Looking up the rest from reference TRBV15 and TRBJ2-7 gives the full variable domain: DAMVIQNPRYQVTQFGKPVTLSCSQTLNHNVMYWYQQKSSQAPKLLFHYYDKDFNNEADTPDNFQSRRPNTSFCFLDIRSPGLGDTAMYLCATSRPGPYEQYFGPGTRLTVT.

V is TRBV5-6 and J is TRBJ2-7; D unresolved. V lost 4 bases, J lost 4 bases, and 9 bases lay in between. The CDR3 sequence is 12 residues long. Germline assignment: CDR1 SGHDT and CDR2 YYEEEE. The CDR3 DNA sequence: TGTGCCAGCAGCACCGTCCCTTACGAGCAGTACTTC. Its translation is CASSTVPYEQYF.

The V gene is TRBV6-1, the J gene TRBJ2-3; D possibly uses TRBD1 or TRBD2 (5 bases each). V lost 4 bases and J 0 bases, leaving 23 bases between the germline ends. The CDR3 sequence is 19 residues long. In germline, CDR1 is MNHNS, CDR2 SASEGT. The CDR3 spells CASSARPLGTGPSTDTQYF. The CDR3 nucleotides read TGTGCCAGCAGTGCCAGACCTCTCGGGACGGGCCCGAGCACAGATACGCAGTATTTT.

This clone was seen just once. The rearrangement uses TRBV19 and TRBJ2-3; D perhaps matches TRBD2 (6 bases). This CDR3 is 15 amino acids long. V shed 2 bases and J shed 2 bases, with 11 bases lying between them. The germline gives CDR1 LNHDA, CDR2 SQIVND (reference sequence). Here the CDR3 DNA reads TGTGCCAGTAGTATACGCGGGACCGACACAGATACGCAGTATTTT. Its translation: CASSIRGTDTDTQYF.

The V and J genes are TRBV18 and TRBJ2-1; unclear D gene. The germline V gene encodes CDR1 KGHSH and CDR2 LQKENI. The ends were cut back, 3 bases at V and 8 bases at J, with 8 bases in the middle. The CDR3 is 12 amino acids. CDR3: CASSPQTDEQFF. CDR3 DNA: TGTGCCAGCTCACCTCAGACTGATGAGCAGTTCTTC.

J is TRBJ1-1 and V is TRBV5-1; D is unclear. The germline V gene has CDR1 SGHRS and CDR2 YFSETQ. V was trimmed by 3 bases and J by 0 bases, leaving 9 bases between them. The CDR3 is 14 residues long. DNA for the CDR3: TGCGCCAGCAGCTCAGAAGCACTGAACACTGAAGCTTTCTTT. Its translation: CASSSEALNTEAFF.